Sequencing of this T cell receptor beta chain was carried out in a study of cytomegalovirus exposure and HLA in healthy donors. Primers for the PCR totalled 60 Vbeta and 13 Jbeta. Measured with immunoSEQ multiplex PCR; TCRdb has only the in-frame clones, and not every one. The table records approximately 150,000 clones, roughly 80% of them present only once. The CDR3 length is 15 residues. V shed 5 bases, J shed 6 bases, and the junction held 11 bases outside the gene matches. Looked up from germline, CDR1 is MDHEN and CDR2 is SYDVKM. The sequenced material came from PBMCs. The chain links TRBV28 to TRBJ2-3; 7 positions agree with TRBD2. This TCR was recovered from a woman between 35 and 50 years old in good health and CMV-seropositive. CDR3 protein: CASSIGAGAGDTQYF. CDR3 in DNA: TGTGCCAGCAGTATCGGGGCGGGAGCCGGGGATACGCAGTATTTT. Drawing the rest from reference TRBV28 and TRBJ2-3, the complete variable domain is DVKVTQSSRYLVKRTGEKVFLECVQDMDHENMFWYRQDPGLGLRLIYFSYDVKMKEKGDIPEGYSVSREKKERFSLILESASTNQTSMYLCASSIGAGAGDTQYFGPGTRLTVL.